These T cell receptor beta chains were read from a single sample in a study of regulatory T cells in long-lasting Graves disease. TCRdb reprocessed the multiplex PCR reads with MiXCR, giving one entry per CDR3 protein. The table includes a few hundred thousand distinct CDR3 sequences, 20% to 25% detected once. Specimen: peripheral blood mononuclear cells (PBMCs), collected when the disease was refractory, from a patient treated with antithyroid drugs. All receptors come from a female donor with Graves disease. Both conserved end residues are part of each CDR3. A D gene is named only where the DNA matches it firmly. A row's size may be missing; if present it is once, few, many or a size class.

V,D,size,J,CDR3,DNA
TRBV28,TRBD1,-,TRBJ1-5,CASGYGGWDRGPPQHF,TGTGCCAGCGGCTATGGGGGGTGGGACAGGGGCCCTCCCCAGCATTTT
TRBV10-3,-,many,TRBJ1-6,CAISESAGNDTPLHF,TGTGCCATCAGTGAGTCCGCAGGGAATGATACACCCCTCCACTTT
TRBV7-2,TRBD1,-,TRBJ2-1,CASSLPLLGGHEQFF,TGTGCCAGCAGCTTACCCCTCCTAGGGGGCCATGAGCAGTTCTTC
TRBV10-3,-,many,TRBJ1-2,CAISESDVFYGYTF,TGTGCCATCAGTGAGTCGGATGTATTCTATGGCTACACCTTC
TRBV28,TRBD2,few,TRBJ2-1,CASTSGSGNEQFF,TGTGCCAGTACTAGCGGGAGTGGAAATGAGCAGTTCTTC
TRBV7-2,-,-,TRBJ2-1,CASSPHTGLINGQFF,TGTGCCAGCAGCCCCCACACAGGACTGATCAATGGGCAGTTCTTC
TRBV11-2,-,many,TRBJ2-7,CASSFLVGLPYEQYF,TGTGCCAGCAGCTTCTTAGTAGGGCTTCCCTACGAGCAGTACTTC
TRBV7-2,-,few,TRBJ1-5,CASSLDKLPQHF,TGTGCCAGCAGCTTAGATAAGCTGCCCCAGCATTTT
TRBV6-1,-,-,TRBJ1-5,CASRDGNQPQHF,TGTGCCAGCCGGGACGGCAATCAGCCCCAGCATTTT
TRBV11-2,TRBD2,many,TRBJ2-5,CASSLTGTRQETQYF,TGTGCCAGCAGCTTGACCGGGACTAGACAAGAGACCCAGTACTTC
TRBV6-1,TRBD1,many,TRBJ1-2,CASSVQGARGYGYTF,TGTGCCAGCAGTGTACAGGGGGCGCGCGGCTATGGCTACACCTTC
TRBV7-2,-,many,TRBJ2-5,CASSLVRGGETQYF,TGTGCCAGCAGCTTAGTAAGGGGCGGGGAGACCCAGTACTTC
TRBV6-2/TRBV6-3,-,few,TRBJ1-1,CASSFVGFEAFF,TGTGCCAGCAGTTTCGTAGGGTTTGAAGCCTTCTTT
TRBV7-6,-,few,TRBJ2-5,CASSFTGLRSETQYF,TGTGCCAGCAGCTTTACAGGGTTACGGTCAGAGACCCAGTACTTC
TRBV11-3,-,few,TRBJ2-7,CASSLSRVSYEQYF,TGTGCCAGCAGCTTAAGTAGGGTCTCCTACGAGCAGTACTTC
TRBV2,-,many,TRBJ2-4,CASSGAQAIGNIQYF,TGTGCCAGCAGCGGGGCGCAGGCCATCGGGAACATTCAGTACTTC
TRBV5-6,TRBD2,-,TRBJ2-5,CASTEAGGAEETQYF,TGTGCCAGCACCGAGGCGGGGGGTGCAGAAGAGACCCAGTACTTC
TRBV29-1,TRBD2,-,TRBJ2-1,CSVGSGAGSNEQFF,TGCAGCGTTGGGTCTGGAGCGGGGTCCAATGAGCAGTTCTTC
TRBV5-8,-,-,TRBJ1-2,CASSDRSMNYYGYTF,TGTGCCAGCAGCGACAGGAGTATGAATTACTATGGCTACACCTTC
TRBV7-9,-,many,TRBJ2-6,CASSLARAGGGNVLTF,TGTGCCAGCAGCTTAGCGCGGGCAGGGGGGGGCAACGTCCTGACTTTC
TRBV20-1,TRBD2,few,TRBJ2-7,CSARETSGKPYEQYF,TGCAGTGCTAGAGAGACTAGCGGGAAACCCTACGAGCAGTACTTC
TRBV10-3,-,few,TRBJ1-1,CAISMNTEAFF,TGTGCCATCAGTATGAACACTGAAGCTTTCTTT